This is a list of T cell receptor beta chains from one sample in a study of blood T cell repertoires in COVID-19. Using immunoSEQ multiplex PCR, the repertoire was profiled, and TCRdb retains in-frame clones only, with some absent. The sample shows 120,000 to 150,000 clones, more than 75% of them seen only once. The sequenced sample consisted of peripheral blood. Receptor source: a woman aged 45-65 years with active or convalescent COVID-19. The CDR3 runs from the conserved cysteine through the conserved F or W. Only some rows state a clone size, as once, few, many or a class for expanded clones.

v_call: TRBV3-1/TRBV3-2
clone_size: -
cdr3_aa: CASSQGTAVYGYTF

v_call: TRBV11-2
clone_size: -
cdr3_aa: CASSLQGRETQYF

v_call: TRBV29-1
clone_size: -
cdr3_aa: CSVGRGLGGYTF

v_call: TRBV7-2
clone_size: few
cdr3_aa: CASSPWTGSSEAFF

v_call: TRBV2
clone_size: few
cdr3_aa: CASSGGPGYTF

v_call: TRBV2
clone_size: -
cdr3_aa: CASSRRRGLETQYF

v_call: TRBV7-3
clone_size: -
cdr3_aa: CASSPSTGGYGYTF

v_call: TRBV11-2
clone_size: -
cdr3_aa: CASSADMGKGAGNTIYF

v_call: TRBV7-2
clone_size: once
cdr3_aa: CASSSSSYGYTF

v_call: TRBV19
clone_size: -
cdr3_aa: CASRPSGGGVDTQYF

v_call: TRBV11-2
clone_size: once
cdr3_aa: CASSLRGGSAGNTIYF

v_call: TRBV29-1
clone_size: -
cdr3_aa: CSVARTGGLEGYTF

v_call: TRBV7-2
clone_size: once
cdr3_aa: CASSPPGLAGVTGELFF

v_call: TRBV27
clone_size: -
cdr3_aa: CASSSRGTGTEPQHF

v_call: TRBV6-1
clone_size: once
cdr3_aa: CASSGSGASAPRYNEQFF

v_call: TRBV27
clone_size: -
cdr3_aa: CASSLYPGRGQPQHF

v_call: TRBV5-4
clone_size: -
cdr3_aa: CASSLRQSQETQYF

v_call: TRBV3-1/TRBV3-2
clone_size: -
cdr3_aa: CASSQEGSRGGYTF

v_call: TRBV27
clone_size: -
cdr3_aa: CASSLRFRFPPGDTEAFF

v_call: TRBV7-9
clone_size: -
cdr3_aa: CASSLAGGYEQYF

v_call: TRBV10-3
clone_size: -
cdr3_aa: CAISITSGRASGELFF

v_call: TRBV2
clone_size: -
cdr3_aa: CASRLGGAGDTQYF

v_call: TRBV18
clone_size: -
cdr3_aa: CASSPLFSQGKDNSPLHF

v_call: TRBV6-5
clone_size: -
cdr3_aa: CASRPGGRAGDTQYF

v_call: TRBV5-1
clone_size: -
cdr3_aa: CASSLGQGDYGYTF

v_call: TRBV6-2/TRBV6-3
clone_size: -
cdr3_aa: CASSYSEDTEAFF

v_call: TRBV5-1
clone_size: -
cdr3_aa: CASNPGQGEGYTF

v_call: TRBV5-1
clone_size: -
cdr3_aa: CASSRGQGRSYTF